This entry lists 2 T cell receptor beta chains sequenced from one sample in a study of Ad26.COV2.S vaccination and SARS-CoV-2 variants. TCRdb's copy holds only in-frame clones and misses some; the assay was immunoSEQ multiplex PCR. The sample has approximately 280,000 clones, about 89% seen once. Treatment here: some 20 received Ad26.COV2.S at low or high dose, single or two shots; about 5 received placebo; per-sample allocation not given. All samples were drawn on day 63, counting from the first vaccine or placebo injection. Sample: peripheral blood, taken in a trial of Ad26.COV2.S vaccine versus placebo. The receptors derive from a person between 18 and 65 years old who received the Ad26.COV2.S COVID-19 vaccine or a placebo.

The chain couples TRBV6-5 to TRBJ2-7, with 8 bases identical to TRBD1. The CDR3 spans 15 residues. The junction had 11 bases not matched to a gene; V was cut back by 6 bases and J by 4 bases. Germline lookup yields CDR1 MNHEY and CDR2 SVGAGI. The chain's CDR3 is CASRRNPDRVYEQYF. CDR3 in DNA: TGTGCCAGCAGGCGCAATCCGGACAGGGTATACGAGCAGTACTTC.

J is TRBJ1-5 and V is TRBV12-5, with a tentative D call TRBD1 (5 bases). The germline CDR1 and CDR2 sequences are LGHNT and FRNRAP. The ends were cut back, 2 bases at V and 7 bases at J, with 9 bases in the middle. CDR3 length equals 13 residues. Written as DNA, the CDR3 is TGTGCTAGTGGTTTGCAGGGTAGACAGCCCCAGCATTTT. Protein: CASGLQGRQPQHF.